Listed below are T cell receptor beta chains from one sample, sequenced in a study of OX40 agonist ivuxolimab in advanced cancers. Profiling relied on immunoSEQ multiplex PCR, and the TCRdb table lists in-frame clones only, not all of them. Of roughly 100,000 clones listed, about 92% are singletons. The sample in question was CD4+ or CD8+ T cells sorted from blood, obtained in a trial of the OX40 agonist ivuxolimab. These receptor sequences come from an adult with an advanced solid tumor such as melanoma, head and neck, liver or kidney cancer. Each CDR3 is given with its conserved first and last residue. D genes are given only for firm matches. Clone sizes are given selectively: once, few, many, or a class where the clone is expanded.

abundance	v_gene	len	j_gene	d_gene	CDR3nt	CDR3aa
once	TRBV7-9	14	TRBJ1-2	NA	TGTGCCAGCAACCGGGGGGGTGCCGACTATGGCTACACCTTC	CASNRGGADYGYTF
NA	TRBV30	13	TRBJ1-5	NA	TGTGCCTGGACCGGAGCGGGCAATCAGCCCCAGCATTTT	CAWTGAGNQPQHF
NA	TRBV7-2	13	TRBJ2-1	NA	TGTGCCAGCAGCTTTGGGCTTTACAATGAGCAGTTCTTC	CASSFGLYNEQFF
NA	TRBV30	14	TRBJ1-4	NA	TGTGCCTGGAGTGTATTCACACCAAATGAAAAACTGTTTTTT	CAWSVFTPNEKLFF
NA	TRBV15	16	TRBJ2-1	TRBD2	TGTGCCACCAGCAGAGTAGCGGGAGGCCGGCGTAATGAGCAGTTCTTC	CATSRVAGGRRNEQFF
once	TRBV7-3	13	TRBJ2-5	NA	TGTGCCAGCAGCTCGCTGTACCAAGAGACCCAGTACTTC	CASSSLYQETQYF
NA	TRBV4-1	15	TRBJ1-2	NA	TGCGCCAGCAGCCAACCCTCGGGGGTGAACTATGGCTACACCTTC	CASSQPSGVNYGYTF
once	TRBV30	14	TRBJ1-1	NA	TGTGCCTGGCAAGCGTGGCAGAAAAACACTGAAGCTTTCTTT	CAWQAWQKNTEAFF
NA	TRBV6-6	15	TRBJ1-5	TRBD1	TGTGCCAGCAGTTACGCCCACAGGGGGAATCAGCCCCAGCATTTT	CASSYAHRGNQPQHF
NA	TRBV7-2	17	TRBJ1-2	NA	TGTGCCAGCAGCTTAGCTTCGGCCGCTCTTGGACTGAACGGCTACACCTTC	CASSLASAALGLNGYTF
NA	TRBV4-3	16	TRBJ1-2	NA	TGCGCCAGCAGCCAAACCTCAGGGCGATTTGGCTATGGCTACACCTTC	CASSQTSGRFGYGYTF
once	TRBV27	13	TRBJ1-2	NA	TGTGCCAGCAGTCCCGCTAATCAAGGGGGCTACACCTTC	CASSPANQGGYTF
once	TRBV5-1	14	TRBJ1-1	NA	TGCGCCAGCAGCCTAAGTCCTACGGGCACTGAAGCTTTCTTT	CASSLSPTGTEAFF
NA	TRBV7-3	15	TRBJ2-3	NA	TGTGCCAGCAGCTTAGGCGGCAGGGCTGGAGATACGCAGTATTTT	CASSLGGRAGDTQYF
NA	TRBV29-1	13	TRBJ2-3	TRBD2	TGCAGCGTAGAGCGGGGGGGCACAGATACGCAGTATTTT	CSVERGGTDTQYF
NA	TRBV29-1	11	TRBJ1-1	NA	TGCAGCGTGGCGAGGAACACTGAAGCTTTCTTT	CSVARNTEAFF
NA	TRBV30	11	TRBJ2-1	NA	TGTGCCTGGAGTGTACAAAATGAGCAGTTCTTC	CAWSVQNEQFF
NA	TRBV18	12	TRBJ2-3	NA	TGTGCCAGCTCACGTGGCACAGATACGCAGTATTTT	CASSRGTDTQYF
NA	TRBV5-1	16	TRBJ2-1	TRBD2	TGCGCCAGCAGCTTGGAAGGGAGGGCTACCTACAATGAGCAGTTCTTC	CASSLEGRATYNEQFF
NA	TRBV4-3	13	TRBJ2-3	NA	TGCGCCAGCAGCCCGCAGGGGGGAGATACGCAGTATTTT	CASSPQGGDTQYF
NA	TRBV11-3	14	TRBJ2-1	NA	TGTGCCAGCAGCTTGGGGGGTGCGGTCGATGAGCAGTTCTTC	CASSLGGAVDEQFF
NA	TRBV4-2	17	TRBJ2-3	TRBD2	TGTGCCAGCAGCCAAGGGGAGACTAGCGGGGCTGGAGATACGCAGTATTTT	CASSQGETSGAGDTQYF
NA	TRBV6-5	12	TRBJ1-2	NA	TGTGCCAGCAGGGGAATGTCCTATGGCTACACCTTC	CASRGMSYGYTF
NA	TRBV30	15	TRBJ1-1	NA	TGTGCCTTTACCATTCCGCGGGGGGGCAGGACTGAAGCTTTCTTT	CAFTIPRGGRTEAFF
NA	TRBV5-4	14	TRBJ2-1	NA	TGTGCCAGCAACCGGGGGAGCTCCTACAATGAGCAGTTCTTC	CASNRGSSYNEQFF
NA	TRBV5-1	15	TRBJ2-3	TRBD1	TGCGCCAGCAGCTGGGGGACAGACTTCACAGATACGCAGTATTTT	CASSWGTDFTDTQYF
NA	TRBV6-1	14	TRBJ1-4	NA	TGTGCCAGCAGCAGGGCTTGGACTAATGAAAAACTGTTTTTT	CASSRAWTNEKLFF
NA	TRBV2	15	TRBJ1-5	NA	TGTGCCAGCGAGCCCGGGGGGACATCGAATCAGCCCCAGCATTTT	CASEPGGTSNQPQHF
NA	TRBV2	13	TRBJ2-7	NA	TGTGCCAGCAGTGAGGGGGAGTTGTACGAGCAGTACTTC	CASSEGELYEQYF
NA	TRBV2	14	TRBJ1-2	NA	TGTGCCAGCAGCGAGGAGGGACGACTCTATGGCTACACCTTC	CASSEEGRLYGYTF
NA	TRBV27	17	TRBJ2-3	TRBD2	TGTGCCAGCAGTTTACGTCGATCTAGCGGACACACAGATACGCAGTATTTT	CASSLRRSSGHTDTQYF
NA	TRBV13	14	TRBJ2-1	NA	TGTGCCAGCAGCTTAGGCCGCAGCTACAATGAGCAGTTCTTC	CASSLGRSYNEQFF
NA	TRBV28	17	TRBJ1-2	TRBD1	TGTGCCAGCAGTTCGTTCGCCCTCGGACAGGGTAACTATGGCTACACCTTC	CASSSFALGQGNYGYTF
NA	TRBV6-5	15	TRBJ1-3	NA	TGTGCCAGCAGTTACTCGGGGCTCTCTGGAAACACCATATATTTT	CASSYSGLSGNTIYF
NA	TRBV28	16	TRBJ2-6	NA	TGTGCCAGCAGCCCTCAGGGCGCCTCTGGGGCCAACGTCCTGACTTTC	CASSPQGASGANVLTF
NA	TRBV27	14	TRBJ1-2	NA	TGTGCCAGCAGTTTAAGGGGGTCAACCTATGGCTACACCTTC	CASSLRGSTYGYTF
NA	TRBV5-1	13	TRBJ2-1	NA	TGCGCCAGCAGCTTGGCGATAGGAGGTGAGCAGTTCTTC	CASSLAIGGEQFF
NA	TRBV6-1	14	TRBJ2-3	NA	TGTGCCAGTCTAACTCGTTGGGTCACAGATACGCAGTATTTT	CASLTRWVTDTQYF
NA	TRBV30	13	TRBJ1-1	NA	TGTGCCTGGAGTGTAGAGGGGGGAACTGAAGCTTTCTTT	CAWSVEGGTEAFF
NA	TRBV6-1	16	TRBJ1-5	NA	TGTGCCAGCAGTGATCGCCCGGTTGGGGGCAATCAGCCCCAGCATTTT	CASSDRPVGGNQPQHF
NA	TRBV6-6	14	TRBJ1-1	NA	TGTGCCAGCAGTTTCATGACAGGGAACACTGAAGCTTTCTTT	CASSFMTGNTEAFF
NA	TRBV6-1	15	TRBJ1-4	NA	TGTGCCAGCAGTGAATGGGTAGGGGGAGGTGAAAAACTGTTTTTT	CASSEWVGGGEKLFF
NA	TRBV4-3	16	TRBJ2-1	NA	TGCGCCAGCAGCCAAACTGACAGGAGGGTGTACAATGAGCAGTTCTTC	CASSQTDRRVYNEQFF
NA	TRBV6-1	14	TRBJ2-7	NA	TGTGCCAGCAGCCCCCGGAGGGGGGCCTACGAGCAGTACTTC	CASSPRRGAYEQYF